The 18 T cell receptor beta chains in this list originate from one sample, sequenced in a study of T-cell reconstitution after alpha-beta-depleted transplantation in children. As it was prepared, the TCRbeta library received unique molecular identifiers. MiXCR, applied by TCRdb to the PCR reads, yields one record per CDR3 protein. The sample consists of over 300,000 distinct CDR3 sequences, about a tenth of them appearing once. Sequences were derived from PBMCs from the stem cell graft donor, sampled from the stem cell graft. The receptors stem from a human donor who donated a stem cell graft to a child with acute lymphoblastic leukemia.

The V gene is TRBV6-1, the J gene TRBJ2-7, with 7 bases lining up with TRBD2. The V gene's germline CDR1 is MNHNS and CDR2 SASEGT. V lost 6 bases and J lost 2; bases outside the gene matches: 16. The CDR3 runs to 17 residues. This CDR3 is CASSRGGRFGGAYEQYF. CDR3 bases: TGTGCCAGCAGCCGCGGGGGTCGTTTCGGAGGTGCCTACGAGCAGTACTTC.

This clonotype has only a few counts. The chain recombines TRBV7-9 with TRBJ2-3; D uncertain. Germline-derived CDR1 and CDR2 are SEHNR and FQNEAQ (reference sequence). The CDR3 is made up of 12 amino acids. The V end lost 5 bases, the J end lost 11 bases, and 14 bases lay between the germline ends. CDR3 region: CASSPTVMRQYF. CDR3 nucleotide sequence: TGTGCCAGCAGCCCGACTGTGATGAGGCAGTATTTT.

This sequence joins TRBV29-1 and TRBJ2-3, with unresolved D. Trimming cost V 5 bases and J 6 bases, with 6 bases left between them. CDR1 SQVTM and CDR2 ANQGSEA come from the germline V gene. The CDR3 runs 10 residues. The CDR3: CSVSSDTQYF. DNA of the CDR3: TGCAGCGTTTCTTCCGATACGCAGTATTTT.

This clonotype was seen a few times. The V call is TRBV6-5, the J call TRBJ1-2; D gene ambiguous. Trimming cost V 0 bases and J 4 bases, with 18 bases left between them. Germline CDR1 reads MNHEY; CDR2 reads SVGAGI. The CDR3 is 17 residues long. CDR3 in DNA: TGTGCCAGCAGTTACTCGGTACCGACCATGGGAACCTATGGCTACACCTTC. This sequence encodes CASSYSVPTMGTYGYTF.

This clonotype was picked up a small number of times. This chain uses TRBV4-1 with TRBJ2-2; D is possibly TRBD2 (7 bases). Germline loops: CDR1 MGHRA, CDR2 YSYEKL. Trimming took 5 bases from V and 3 from J, leaving 16 bases between them. The CDR3 is made up of 16 amino acids. The CDR3 spells CASSYEGGRDTGELFF. The CDR3 DNA reads TGCGCCAGCAGCTACGAGGGGGGGCGGGACACCGGGGAGCTGTTTTTT.

The chain combines TRBV7-8 with TRBJ2-7, with D maybe TRBD2 (6 bases). This CDR3 spans 16 amino acids. Trimming removed 2 bases at V and 1 base at J, with 15 bases between. CDR1 is SGHVS, CDR2 FQNEAQ, per germline. The CDR3 is CASSLNGAGQSYEQYF. CDR3 DNA sequence: TGTGCCAGCAGCTTAAACGGAGCGGGCCAGTCCTACGAGCAGTACTTC.

Ten or more counts support this clonotype. The chain links TRBV12-3 or TRBV12-4 to TRBJ2-3; D is undetermined. V lost 3 bases and J 0 bases, leaving 16 bases between the germline ends. The CDR3 extends over 17 amino acids. As DNA, the CDR3 is TGTGCCAGCAGTTTCGGTAGCTGGTTCTCTAGCACAGATACGCAGTATTTT. This gives the protein CASSFGSWFSSTDTQYF.

The V gene is TRBV5-1, the J gene TRBJ1-4; D is undetermined. Trimming pared 3 bases from V and 8 bases from J, leaving 17 bases between. Germline values: CDR1 SGHRS, CDR2 YFSETQ. The CDR3 spans 15 residues. CDR3: CASSWGDRRMEKLFF. CDR3 DNA: TGCGCCAGCAGCTGGGGAGACCGACGGATGGAAAAACTGTTTTTT.

The sample holds a few counts of this clonotype. The genes are TRBV7-6 and TRBJ2-1, with TRBD2 identical over 7 bases. V shed 4 bases, J shed 5 bases, and the junction held 14 bases outside the gene matches. CDR3 length: 17 residues. The germline CDR1 and CDR2 sequences are SGHVS and FNYEAQ. The CDR3 DNA reads TGTGCCAGCAGCTCCTACTCGACTAGCCTCGTCGACAATGAGCAGTTCTTC. Its translation is CASSSYSTSLVDNEQFF. Together with reference TRBV7-6 and TRBJ2-1, the CDR3 gives the full variable domain: GAGVSQSPRYKVTKRGQDVALRCDPISGHVSLYWYRQALGQGPEFLTYFNYEAQQDKSGLPNDRFSAERPEGSISTLTIQRTEQRDSAMYRCASSSYSTSLVDNEQFFGPGTRLTVL.

This clonotype was counted a few times. The chain employs TRBV27 and TRBJ2-2; D not resolved. The length of the CDR3 is 15 residues. The V end lost 5 bases, the J end lost 3 bases, and 13 bases lay between the germline ends. CDR1 MNHEY and CDR2 SMNVEV come from the germline V gene (reference sequence). This chain's CDR3 is CASSKNTQYTGELFF. CDR3 in DNA: TGTGCCAGCAGTAAAAATACGCAGTACACCGGGGAGCTGTTTTTT.

This clonotype has only a few counts. This chain connects TRBV20-1 to TRBJ1-4; D is possibly TRBD1 (6 bases). The V gene lost 5 bases and the J gene lost 4 bases, with 23 bases spanning the gap. CDR1 is DFQATT and CDR2 is SNEGSKA in the germline V gene (reference sequence). The CDR3 loop spans 17 amino acids. As DNA, the CDR3 is TGCAGTGCTGTATGGGGGGGCGTGGGTCCTAATAATGAAAAACTGTTTTTT. It specifies CSAVWGGVGPNNEKLFF.

Ten or more counts support this clonotype. The CDR3 region has the DNA TGCAGTGCTAGACGGGACAGGGTAGTCACTGAAGCTTTCTTT. Translated, it gives CSARRDRVVTEAFF. This chain uses TRBV20-1 with TRBJ1-1; 9 positions agree with TRBD1. The CDR3 runs 14 residues. Trimming at V came to 2 bases and at J to 4 bases, leaving 5 bases not matched to a gene. Germline CDR1 DFQATT, CDR2 SNEGSKA (reference sequence).

This clonotype was seen a few times. V and J are TRBV3-1 and TRBJ1-5; D might be TRBD1 (5 bases). Trimming took off 1 base at V and 2 bases at J, with 9 bases between the two ends. The CDR3 has 15 residues. Germline V gives CDR1 LGHDT, CDR2 YNNKEL (reference sequence). The CDR3 DNA sequence: TGTGCCAGCAGCCAAGGGGGCGTAGGCAATCAGCCCCAGCATTTT. Protein product: CASSQGGVGNQPQHF.

The J gene is TRBJ2-3, the V gene TRBV7-6; 14 positions match TRBD2. The V and J ends lost 0 bases and 1 base, in that order; junction bases with no gene match: 6. From germline, CDR1 is SGHVS and CDR2 FNYEAQ. This CDR3 has 19 residues. The CDR3 bases are TGTGCCAGCAGCTTAGCGCCGGGACTAGCGGGAGACGGCACAGATACGCAGTATTTT. This translates into CASSLAPGLAGDGTDTQYF.

The J gene is TRBJ2-7, the V gene TRBV7-2, with D possibly TRBD2 on 6 matching bases. V was shortened by 4 bases and J by 0 bases, with 13 bases between the two germline ends. CDR1 is SGHTA, CDR2 FQGNSA, per germline. This CDR3 spans 15 amino acids. Here the CDR3 reads CASSYDGGSSYEQYF. The CDR3 DNA sequence: TGTGCCAGCAGCTACGACGGGGGAAGCTCCTACGAGCAGTACTTC. The complete variable domain, with remaining parts taken from reference TRBV7-2 and TRBJ2-7, reads GAGVSQSPSNKVTEKGKDVELRCDPISGHTALYWYRQSLGQGLEFLIYFQGNSAPDKSGLPSDRFSAERTGGSVSTLTIQRTQQEDSAVYLCASSYDGGSSYEQYFGPGTRLTVT.

This chain links TRBV6-2 or TRBV6-3 with TRBJ2-1, with D tentatively TRBD2 (6 bases). Trimming left V 6 bases short and J 4 bases short, with 16 bases between. Per germline, CDR1 MNHEY and CDR2 SVGEGT. This CDR3 is 15 amino acids long. The CDR3 nucleotides are TGTGCCAGCAGCATCCAAGCGGGCCCATACAATGAGCAGTTCTTC. It yields the protein CASSIQAGPYNEQFF.

This clonotype was recorded many times. The rearrangement joins TRBV4-3 to TRBJ2-1, with TRBD2 identical over 16 bases. Germline loops: CDR1 LGHNA, CDR2 YSLEER. The CDR3 runs 15 residues. V trimming: 4 bases; J trimming: 7 bases; junction bases outside the gene matches: 1. The CDR3 DNA is TGCGCCAGCAGCCCGGGACTAGCGGGAGGGAATGAGCAGTTCTTC. Translation gives CASSPGLAGGNEQFF.

A few counts support this clonotype. V and J are TRBV7-2 and TRBJ2-7, with 11 bases aligning to TRBD2. V gave up 4 bases and J gave up 6 bases; unmatched junction bases: 8. The CDR3 is made up of 15 amino acids. Germline loops: CDR1 SGHTA, CDR2 FQGNSA. CDR3 in DNA: TGTGCCAGCAGCTCCCTGACTAGCGGGAAAAGCGAGCAGTACTTC. Amino acid sequence: CASSSLTSGKSEQYF.